The 18 T cell receptor beta chains below were found in one sample sequenced in a study of radiotherapy plus CTLA-4 blockade in lung cancer. Libraries were prepared by immunoSEQ multiplex PCR; TCRdb keeps only in-frame clonotypes and omits some of them. The sample lists tens of thousands of clones, around 77% occurring once. The sample was peripheral blood, taken from a patient treated with radiotherapy plus ipilimumab. The receptors were sampled from a human donor with non-small cell lung cancer who had a complete response to radiotherapy plus ipilimumab.

V and J are TRBV28 and TRBJ2-1; 10 bases agree with TRBD2. CDR1 is MDHEN, CDR2 SYDVKM, per germline. Trimming removed 6 bases from V and 7 bases from J; junction bases left unmatched: 3. The CDR3 extends over 13 amino acids. CDR3 sequence reads: CASRTSGKNEQFF. Here the CDR3 DNA reads TGTGCCAGCAGAACTAGCGGGAAGAATGAGCAGTTCTTC.

CDR3 sequence: CASRLAGIYNEQFF. The CDR3 DNA follows: TGTGCCAGCAGACTAGCGGGAATCTACAATGAGCAGTTCTTC. The chain employs TRBV7-2 and TRBJ2-1; the match to TRBD2 covers 10 bases. The germline CDR1 and CDR2 sequences are SGHTA and FQGNSA. The CDR3 length is 14 residues. The junction had 2 bases not matched to a gene; V was cut back by 6 bases and J by 3 bases.

This chain connects TRBV18 to TRBJ2-7; TRBD1 matches at 7 bases. V was clipped by 2 bases and J by 12 bases; unmatched bases: 7. From germline, CDR1 is KGHSH and CDR2 LQKENI. The CDR3 totals 12 residues. This CDR3 is CASSPVQDRRYF. CDR3 sequence (DNA): TGTGCCAGCTCACCAGTCCAGGACAGGAGGTACTTC.

This rearrangement joins TRBV18 to TRBJ2-2; 11 bases match TRBD2. The V and J ends lost 8 bases and 3 bases, in that order; junction bases with no gene match: 5. Per the germline V gene, CDR1 is KGHSH and CDR2 is LQKENI. This CDR3 is built from 15 residues. CDR3 sequence reads: CASTLAGGDTGELFF. The DNA of the CDR3 is TGTGCCAGCACCCTAGCGGGAGGCGACACCGGGGAGCTGTTTTTT.

The chain employs TRBV7-7 and TRBJ2-2, with D possibly being TRBD2 (5 bases). The V gene's germline CDR1 is SSHAT and CDR2 FNYEAQ (reference sequence). The CDR3 runs 17 residues. Trimming stripped 1 base from V and 1 base from J, with 13 bases between. CDR3 DNA: TGTGCCAGCAGCTTAGGGCTCCGGGCGGGGAACACCGGGGAGCTGTTTTTT. As protein: CASSLGLRAGNTGELFF.

The chain couples TRBV19 to TRBJ2-1, with 8 bases matching TRBD2. This CDR3 is built from 12 residues. V lost 10 bases to trimming and J lost 6 bases; unmatched junction nucleotides: 5. Per germline, CDR1 LNHDA and CDR2 SQIVND (reference sequence). DNA of the CDR3: TGTGCCACCCGGGGGGGCCGCAATGAGCAGTTCTTC. It translates to CATRGGRNEQFF.

This clone was seen once. J is TRBJ2-7 and V is TRBV5-1, with 11 positions matching TRBD2. The germline CDR1 and CDR2 sequences are SGHRS and YFSETQ. V lost 2 bases and J lost 3; bases outside the gene matches: 16. The CDR3 totals 19 residues. CDR3 DNA: TGCGCCAGCAGCTTTCCGACTAGCGGGAACCAACGTGGGATCTACGAGCAGTACTTC. It yields the protein CASSFPTSGNQRGIYEQYF.

J is TRBJ1-2 and V is TRBV5-1; 9 bases match TRBD1. V was clipped by 4 bases and J by 6 bases; unmatched bases: 4. Germline loops: CDR1 SGHRS, CDR2 YFSETQ. The CDR3 has 13 amino acids. The CDR3 spells CASSVWTGDGYTF. CDR3 DNA sequence: TGCGCCAGCAGCGTCTGGACAGGGGATGGCTACACCTTC.

The rearrangement links TRBV5-4 to TRBJ2-3; 11 bases are a match to TRBD2. CDR3 size: 17 residues. J gave up 3 bases and V 4 bases, and 10 bases lay outside the gene matches. CDR1 is SGHNT, CDR2 YYREEE, per germline (reference sequence). The CDR3 sequence: CASSHGASGGSTDTQYF. The CDR3 DNA is TGTGCCAGCAGCCATGGGGCTAGCGGGGGGTCGACAGATACGCAGTATTTT.

Only one count was recorded for this clone. The CDR3 reads CASSFISGRVNEQFF. DNA of the CDR3: TGTGCCAGCAGTTTCATTAGCGGGAGGGTCAATGAGCAGTTCTTC. The chain carries TRBV28 and TRBJ2-1; TRBD2 agrees at 11 bases. The germline V gene encodes CDR1 MDHEN and CDR2 SYDVKM. The CDR3 runs 15 residues. V lost 3 bases to trimming and J lost 6 bases; unmatched junction nucleotides: 4.

This chain links TRBV13 with TRBJ2-5, with 10 positions matching TRBD2. The V and J ends lost 5 bases and 7 bases, in that order; junction bases with no gene match: 10. Germline CDR1 and CDR2: PRHDT and FYEKMQ (reference sequence). The CDR3 is 15 residues long. The CDR3 sequence: CASSLSSGGAGTQYF. CDR3 nucleotides: TGTGCCAGCAGCCTCTCGAGCGGGGGGGCCGGGACCCAGTACTTC.

The genes are TRBV11-2 and TRBJ2-5; perhaps TRBD2 as D (5 bases). Trimming removed 5 bases at V and 2 bases at J, with 15 bases between. The CDR3 is 15 amino acids. Germline V lookup: CDR1 SGHAT, CDR2 FQNNGV. CDR3 residues: CASSPAPTRQETQYF. In nucleotides, the CDR3 is TGTGCCAGCAGCCCCGCCCCTACTAGACAAGAGACCCAGTACTTC.

The chain couples TRBV5-5 to TRBJ1-1; D gene ambiguous. Trimming stripped 3 bases from V and 4 bases from J, with 7 bases between. This CDR3 is built from 12 residues. The V gene's germline CDR1 is SGHKS and CDR2 YYEKEE (reference sequence). In DNA, the CDR3 is TGTGCCAGCAGCTGGGGAGGCACTGAAGCTTTCTTT. Translated, it gives CASSWGGTEAFF.

This clone was detected only a few times. The V gene is TRBV2, the J gene TRBJ2-3, with D maybe TRBD2 (5 bases). Deletions cut 5 bases from V and 1 base from J, with 13 bases between. CDR1 and CDR2 from the germline V gene are SNHLY and FYNNEI. CDR3 length: 15 residues. The CDR3 bases are TGTGCCAGCAGTTTAGGTGGTAGCGGCACAGATACGCAGTATTTT. It is translated as CASSLGGSGTDTQYF. The full variable domain, completed using reference TRBV2 and TRBJ2-3, is EPEVTQTPSHQVTQMGQEVILRCVPISNHLYFYWYRQILGQKVEFLVSFYNNEISEKSEIFDDQFSVERPDGSNFTLKIRSTKLEDSAMYFCASSLGGSGTDTQYFGPGTRLTVL.

V usage is TRBV5-1 and J usage is TRBJ1-6, with D possibly being TRBD1 (5 bases). This CDR3 region has 15 residues. Trimming took 1 base from V and 5 from J, leaving 10 bases between them. The V gene's germline CDR1 is SGHRS and CDR2 YFSETQ. The CDR3 DNA follows: TGCGCCAGCAGCTTGAGCGGGACGGATAATTCACCCCTCCACTTT. Its protein is CASSLSGTDNSPLHF.

In this sample, this clone turned up a few times. V gene TRBV7-2 combines with J gene TRBJ1-1, with 8 bases fitting TRBD1. This CDR3 spans 13 amino acids. CDR1 and CDR2 (germline): SGHTA, FQGNSA. The ends lost 4 bases at V and 3 bases at J; junction bases unmatched: 1. The CDR3 DNA follows: TGTGCCAGCAGCTCGGACAGGGACACTGAAGCTTTCTTT. Translation: CASSSDRDTEAFF.

This clone has a handful of counts. The chain uses TRBV18 and TRBJ2-5; 9 bases match TRBD2. This CDR3 is built from 15 residues. V dropped 6 bases and J dropped 5; count of bases not matched to a gene: 10. Germline V CDR1 and CDR2: KGHSH, LQKENI. The CDR3 sequence is CASSRLAEGAETQYF. The CDR3 DNA sequence: TGTGCCAGCTCGCGACTAGCGGAGGGGGCCGAGACCCAGTACTTC.

In its sample, this clone ranks as large (0.1 to 1%). The chain joins TRBV6-5 to TRBJ1-2, with a possible D match to TRBD1 (6 bases). V was shortened by 4 bases and J by 2 bases, with 11 bases between the two germline ends. This CDR3 spans 14 amino acids. The V gene's germline CDR1 is MNHEY and CDR2 SVGAGI. This CDR3 reads CASSSSGTNYGYTF. CDR3 DNA: TGTGCCAGCAGTTCCTCCGGGACAAACTATGGCTACACCTTC.